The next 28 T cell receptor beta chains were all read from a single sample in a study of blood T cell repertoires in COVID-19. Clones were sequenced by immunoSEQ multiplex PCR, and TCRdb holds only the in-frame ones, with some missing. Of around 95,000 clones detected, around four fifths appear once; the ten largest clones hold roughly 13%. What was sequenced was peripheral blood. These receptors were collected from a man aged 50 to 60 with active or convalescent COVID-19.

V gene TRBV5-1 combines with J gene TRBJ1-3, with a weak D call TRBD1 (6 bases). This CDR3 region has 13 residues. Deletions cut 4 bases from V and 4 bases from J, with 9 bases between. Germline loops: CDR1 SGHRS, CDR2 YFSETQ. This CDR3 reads CASSPGVGNTIYF. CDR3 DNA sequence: TGCGCCAGCAGCCCAGGGGTCGGAAACACCATATATTTT. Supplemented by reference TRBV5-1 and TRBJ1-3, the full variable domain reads KAGVTQTPRYLIKTRGQQVTLSCSPISGHRSVSWYQQTPGQGLQFLFEYFSETQRNKGNFPGRFSGRQFSNSRSEMNVSTLELGDSALYLCASSPGVGNTIYFGEGSWLTVV.

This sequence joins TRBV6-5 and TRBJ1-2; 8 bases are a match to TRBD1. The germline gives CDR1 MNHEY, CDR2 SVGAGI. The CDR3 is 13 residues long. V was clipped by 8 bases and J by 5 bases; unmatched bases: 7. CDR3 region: CASLDRVSYGYTF. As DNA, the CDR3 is TGTGCCAGCCTGGACAGGGTAAGTTATGGCTACACCTTC.

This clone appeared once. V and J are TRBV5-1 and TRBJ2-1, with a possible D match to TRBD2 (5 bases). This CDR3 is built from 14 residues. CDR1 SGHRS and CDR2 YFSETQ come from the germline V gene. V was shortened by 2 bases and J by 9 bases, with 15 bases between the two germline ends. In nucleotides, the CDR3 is TGCGCCAGCAGCTTAGGGTATGAGGGAAGTGAGCAGTTCTTC. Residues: CASSLGYEGSEQFF.

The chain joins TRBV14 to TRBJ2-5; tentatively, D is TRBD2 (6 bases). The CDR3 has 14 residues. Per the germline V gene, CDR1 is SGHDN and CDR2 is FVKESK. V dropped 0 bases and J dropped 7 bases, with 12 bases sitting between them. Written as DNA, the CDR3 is TGTGCCAGCAGCCAAGAGCGGGGCCTTAGGACCCAGTACTTC. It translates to CASSQERGLRTQYF.

The CDR3 loop reads CASSLDRGSSPLHF. The DNA for the CDR3 is TGCGCCAGCAGCTTGGATAGGGGGAGCTCACCCCTCCACTTT. The rearrangement links TRBV5-1 to TRBJ1-6, with TRBD1 as a possible D gene (6 bases). The CDR3 totals 14 residues. Trimming shortened V by 0 bases and J by 10 bases, and 11 bases separated the two germline ends. The germline V gene encodes CDR1 SGHRS and CDR2 YFSETQ.

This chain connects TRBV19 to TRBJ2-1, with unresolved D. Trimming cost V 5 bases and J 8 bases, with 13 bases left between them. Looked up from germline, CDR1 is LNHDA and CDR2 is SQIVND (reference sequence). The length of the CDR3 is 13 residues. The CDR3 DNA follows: TGTGCCAGTAGTGACGGGTCCCCGGATGAGCAGTTCTTC. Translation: CASSDGSPDEQFF.

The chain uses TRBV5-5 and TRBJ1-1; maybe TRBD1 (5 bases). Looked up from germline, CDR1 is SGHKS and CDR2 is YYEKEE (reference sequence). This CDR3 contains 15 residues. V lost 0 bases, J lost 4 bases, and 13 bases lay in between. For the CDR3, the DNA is TGTGCCAGCAGCTTGGTCGGATACGGGGGCACTGAAGCTTTCTTT. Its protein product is CASSLVGYGGTEAFF.

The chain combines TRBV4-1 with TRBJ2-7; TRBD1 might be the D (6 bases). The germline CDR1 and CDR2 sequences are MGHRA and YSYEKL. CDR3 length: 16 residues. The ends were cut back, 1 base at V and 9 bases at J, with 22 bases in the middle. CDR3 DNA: TGCGCCAGCAGCCAAGTTTGGCAGTCTACAACCAGGGGGCAGTACTTC. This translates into CASSQVWQSTTRGQYF.

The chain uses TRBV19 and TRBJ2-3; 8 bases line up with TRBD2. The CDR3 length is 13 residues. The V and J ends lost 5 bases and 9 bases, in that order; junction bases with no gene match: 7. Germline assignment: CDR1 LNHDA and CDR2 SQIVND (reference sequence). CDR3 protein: CASSPIAGSTQYF. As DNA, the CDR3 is TGTGCCAGTAGTCCTATAGCGGGATCGACGCAGTATTTT. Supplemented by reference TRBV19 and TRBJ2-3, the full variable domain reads DGGITQSPKYLFRKEGQNVTLSCEQNLNHDAMYWYRQDPGQGLRLIYYSQIVNDFQKGDIAEGYSVSREKKESFPLTVTSAQKNPTAFYLCASSPIAGSTQYFGPGTRLTVL.

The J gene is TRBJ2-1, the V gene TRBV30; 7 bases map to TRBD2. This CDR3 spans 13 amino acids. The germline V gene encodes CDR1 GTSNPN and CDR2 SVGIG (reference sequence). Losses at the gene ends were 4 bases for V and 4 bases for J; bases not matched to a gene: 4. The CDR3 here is CAWTTGGYNEQFF. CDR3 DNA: TGTGCCTGGACGACGGGAGGTTACAATGAGCAGTTCTTC.

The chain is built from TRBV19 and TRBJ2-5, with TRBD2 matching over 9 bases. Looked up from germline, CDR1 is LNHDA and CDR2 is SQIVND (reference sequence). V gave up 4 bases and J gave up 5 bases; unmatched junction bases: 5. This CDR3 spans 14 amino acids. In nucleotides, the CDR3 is TGTGCCAGTAGTACCCCGCGGGGGGGGGAGACCCAGTACTTC. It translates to CASSTPRGGETQYF.

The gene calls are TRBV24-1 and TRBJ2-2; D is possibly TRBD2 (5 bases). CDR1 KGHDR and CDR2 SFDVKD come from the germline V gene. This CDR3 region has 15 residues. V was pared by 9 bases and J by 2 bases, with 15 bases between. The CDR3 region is CATGWTDPNTGELFF. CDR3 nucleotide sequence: TGTGCCACCGGATGGACTGACCCAAACACCGGGGAGCTGTTTTTT.

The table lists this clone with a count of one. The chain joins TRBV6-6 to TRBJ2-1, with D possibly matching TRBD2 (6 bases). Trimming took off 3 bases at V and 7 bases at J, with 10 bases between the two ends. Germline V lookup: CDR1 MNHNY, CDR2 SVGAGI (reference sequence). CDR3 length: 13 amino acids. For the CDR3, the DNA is TGTGCCAGCAGTTATCTTCGGGAGAATGAGCAGTTCTTC. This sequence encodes CASSYLRENEQFF.

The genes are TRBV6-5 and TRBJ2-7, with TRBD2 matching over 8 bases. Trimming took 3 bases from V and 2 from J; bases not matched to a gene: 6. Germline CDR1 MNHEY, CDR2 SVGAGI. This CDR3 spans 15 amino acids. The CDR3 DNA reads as TGTGCCAGCAGTTATTCGGGAGGGGGGACCTACGAGCAGTACTTC. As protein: CASSYSGGGTYEQYF.

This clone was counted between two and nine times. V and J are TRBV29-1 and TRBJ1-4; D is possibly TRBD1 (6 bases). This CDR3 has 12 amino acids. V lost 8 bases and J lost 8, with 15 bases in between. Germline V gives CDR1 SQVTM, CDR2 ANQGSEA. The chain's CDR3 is CSIGTFGEKLFF. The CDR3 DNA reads TGCAGCATCGGGACATTCGGCGAAAAACTGTTTTTT.

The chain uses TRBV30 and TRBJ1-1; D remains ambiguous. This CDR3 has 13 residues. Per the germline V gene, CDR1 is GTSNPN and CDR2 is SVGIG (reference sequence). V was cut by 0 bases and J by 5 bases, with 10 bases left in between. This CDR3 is CAWSVLMVTEAFF. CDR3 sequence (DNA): TGTGCCTGGAGTGTACTGATGGTGACTGAAGCTTTCTTT.

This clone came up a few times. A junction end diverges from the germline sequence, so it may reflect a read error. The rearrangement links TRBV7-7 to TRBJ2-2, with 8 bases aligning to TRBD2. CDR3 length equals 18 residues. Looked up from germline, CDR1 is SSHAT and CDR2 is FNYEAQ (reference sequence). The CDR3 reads CASSLEFAGGSVTGELFF. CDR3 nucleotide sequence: TGTGCTAGCAGCTTGGAGTTCGCGGGAGGTTCGGTCACCGGGGAGCTGTTTTTT.

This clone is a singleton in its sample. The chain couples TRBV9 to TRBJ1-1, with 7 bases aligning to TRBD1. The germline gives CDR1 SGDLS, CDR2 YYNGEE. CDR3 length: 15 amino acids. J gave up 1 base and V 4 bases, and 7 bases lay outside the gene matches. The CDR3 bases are TGTGCCAGCAGCCCGACGGACAGGTGGAACACTGAAGCTTTCTTT. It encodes CASSPTDRWNTEAFF.

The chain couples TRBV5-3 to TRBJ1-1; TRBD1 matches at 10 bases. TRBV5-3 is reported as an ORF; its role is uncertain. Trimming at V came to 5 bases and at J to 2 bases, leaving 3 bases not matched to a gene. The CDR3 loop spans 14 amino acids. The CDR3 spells CARSRQGANTEAFF. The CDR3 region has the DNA TGTGCCAGAAGTCGACAGGGGGCTAACACTGAAGCTTTCTTT.

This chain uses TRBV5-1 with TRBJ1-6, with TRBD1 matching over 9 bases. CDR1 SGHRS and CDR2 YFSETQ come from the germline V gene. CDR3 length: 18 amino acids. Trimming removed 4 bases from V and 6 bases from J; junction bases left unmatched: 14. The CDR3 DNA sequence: TGCGCCAGCAGCAGTAGCACCGGGACAGGGTTTAGTAATTCACCCCTCCACTTT. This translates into CASSSSTGTGFSNSPLHF.

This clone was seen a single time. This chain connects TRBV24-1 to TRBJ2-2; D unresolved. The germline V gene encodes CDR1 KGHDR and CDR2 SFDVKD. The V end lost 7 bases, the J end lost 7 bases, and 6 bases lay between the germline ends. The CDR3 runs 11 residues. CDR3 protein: CATSLYGELFF. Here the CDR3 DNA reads TGTGCCACCAGCCTCTACGGGGAGCTGTTTTTT.

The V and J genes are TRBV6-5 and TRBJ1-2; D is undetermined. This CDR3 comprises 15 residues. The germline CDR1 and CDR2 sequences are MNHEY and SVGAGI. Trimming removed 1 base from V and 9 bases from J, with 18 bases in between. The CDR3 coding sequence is TGTGCCAGCAGTTACTTAGATGGGAGCCTGCAAAGCTACACCTTC. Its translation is CASSYLDGSLQSYTF.

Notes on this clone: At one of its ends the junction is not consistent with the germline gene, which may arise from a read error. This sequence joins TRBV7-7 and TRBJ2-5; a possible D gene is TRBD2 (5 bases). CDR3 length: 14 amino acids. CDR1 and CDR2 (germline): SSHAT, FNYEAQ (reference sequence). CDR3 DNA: TGTGCTAGCAGCCCCCAGGTTCGGGATGGGACCCAGTACTTC. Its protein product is CASSPQVRDGTQYF.

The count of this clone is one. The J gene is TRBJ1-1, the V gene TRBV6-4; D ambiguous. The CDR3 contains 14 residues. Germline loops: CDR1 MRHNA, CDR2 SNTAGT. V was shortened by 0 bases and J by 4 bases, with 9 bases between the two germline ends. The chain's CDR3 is CASSDSSLSTEAFF. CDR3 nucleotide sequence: TGTGCCAGCAGTGACTCGAGTCTGAGCACTGAAGCTTTCTTT.

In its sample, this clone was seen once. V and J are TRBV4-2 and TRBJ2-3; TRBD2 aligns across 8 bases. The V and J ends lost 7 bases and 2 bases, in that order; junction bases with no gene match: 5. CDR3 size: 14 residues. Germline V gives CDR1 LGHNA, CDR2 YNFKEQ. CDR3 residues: CASKGTSNTDTQYF. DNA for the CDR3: TGTGCCAGCAAAGGGACTAGTAACACAGATACGCAGTATTTT.

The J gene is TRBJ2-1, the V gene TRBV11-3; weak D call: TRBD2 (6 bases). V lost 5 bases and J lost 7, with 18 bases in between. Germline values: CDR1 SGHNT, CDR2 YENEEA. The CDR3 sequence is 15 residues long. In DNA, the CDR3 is TGTGCCAGCAGCCCCTCCGCGGGAATTAGGAATGAGCAGTTCTTC. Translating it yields CASSPSAGIRNEQFF.

CDR3 sequence reads: CAWGFLAETQYF. CDR3 coding DNA: TGTGCCTGGGGCTTCTTGGCAGAGACCCAGTACTTC. The V gene is TRBV30, the J gene TRBJ2-5; D not resolved. The CDR3 loop spans 12 amino acids. V gave up 5 bases and J gave up 4 bases, with 11 bases separating them. Germline lookup yields CDR1 GTSNPN and CDR2 SVGIG (reference sequence).

The CDR3 DNA sequence: TGCAGCGTTTCACCCGAGGGGGGCAATCAGCCCCAGCATTTT. It encodes CSVSPEGGNQPQHF. The gene calls are TRBV29-1 and TRBJ1-5; weak D call: TRBD1 (6 bases). The CDR3 is made up of 14 amino acids. Germline CDR1 and CDR2: SQVTM and ANQGSEA. Trimming removed 5 bases from V and 2 bases from J, with 13 bases in between.